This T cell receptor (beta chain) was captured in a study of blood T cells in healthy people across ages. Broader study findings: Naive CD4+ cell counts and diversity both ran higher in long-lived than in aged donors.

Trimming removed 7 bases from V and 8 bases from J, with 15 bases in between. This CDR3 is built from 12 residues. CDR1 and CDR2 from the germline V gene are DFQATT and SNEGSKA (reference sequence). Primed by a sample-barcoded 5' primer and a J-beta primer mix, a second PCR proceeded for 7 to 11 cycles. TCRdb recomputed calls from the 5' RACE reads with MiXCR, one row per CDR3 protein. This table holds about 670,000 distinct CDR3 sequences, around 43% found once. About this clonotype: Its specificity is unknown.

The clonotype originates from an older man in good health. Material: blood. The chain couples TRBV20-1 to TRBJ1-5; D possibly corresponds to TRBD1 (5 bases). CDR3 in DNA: TGCAGTGTCGGCGGGGGGGAAGAGCCCCAGCATTTT. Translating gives CSVGGGEEPQHF.